This T cell receptor (beta chain) was recovered during a study of quantifying T cell responses using KT2 cells. Study details: Reverse transcription used primers in the TCR alpha and beta constant regions. Estimated efficiency of the T4 ligation step was above 8.5% under optimum conditions. Study outcomes and limitations: At about one KT2 cell per 100,000 PBMC, KT2 sequences were still detected.

This clonotype was picked up many times. Its antigen is not identified. The cDNA 3' end received a ligated oligonucleotide with a UMI. The first PCR ran approximately 4 cycles with an equimolar RC1.1 and RC1.2 beta primer mix. TCR alpha and beta chains were handled separately starting at the second PCR. TCRdb recomputed calls from the UMI-ligation and nested PCR reads with MiXCR, one row per CDR3 protein. The sample records under 35,000 distinct CDR3 sequences, 7.3% being singletons. Sequenced: PBMCs spiked with cells of the T cell clone KT2. The TCR sequence derives from a human donor.

CDR3 coding DNA: TGTGCCAGCACCCGGACTTTTAGCAATCAGCCCCAGCATTTT. This gives the protein CASTRTFSNQPQHF. The V gene is TRBV6-1, the J gene TRBJ1-5; D ambiguous. This CDR3 comprises 14 residues. Germline V gene data show CDR1 as MNHNS and CDR2 as SASEGT. Trimming stripped 7 bases from V and 0 bases from J, with 10 bases between.